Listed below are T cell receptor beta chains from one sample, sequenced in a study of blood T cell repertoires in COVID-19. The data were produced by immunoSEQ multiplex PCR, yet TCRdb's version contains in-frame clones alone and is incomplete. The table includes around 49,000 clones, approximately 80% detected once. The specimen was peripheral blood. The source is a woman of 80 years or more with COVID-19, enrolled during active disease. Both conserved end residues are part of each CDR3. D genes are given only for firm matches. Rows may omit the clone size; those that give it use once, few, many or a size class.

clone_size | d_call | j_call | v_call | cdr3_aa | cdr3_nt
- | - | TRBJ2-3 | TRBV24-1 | CATRGTSTDTQYF | TGTGCCACCAGGGGGACTAGCACAGATACGCAGTATTTT
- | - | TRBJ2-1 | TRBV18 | CASSPSASSYNEQFF | TGTGCCAGCTCGCCTAGCGCAAGCTCCTACAATGAGCAGTTCTTC
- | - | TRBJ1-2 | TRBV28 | CASRLGGYGYTF | TGTGCCAGCAGACTAGGGGGCTATGGCTACACCTTC
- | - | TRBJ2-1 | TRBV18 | CASSRIPGQHNEQFF | TGTGCCAGCTCCCGAATCCCGGGACAACACAATGAGCAGTTCTTC
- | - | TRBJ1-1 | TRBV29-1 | CSVEDIEGNTEAFF | TGCAGCGTTGAAGATATTGAGGGGAACACTGAAGCTTTCTTT
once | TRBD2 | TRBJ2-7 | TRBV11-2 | CASSRRTSGGDEQYF | TGTGCCAGCAGTCGTCGGACTAGCGGGGGAGACGAGCAGTACTTC
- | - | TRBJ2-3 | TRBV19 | CATSLTAPSTDTQYF | TGTGCCACCTCATTGACAGCCCCTAGCACAGATACGCAGTATTTT
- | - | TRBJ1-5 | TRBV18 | CASGDSSNQPQHF | TGTGCCAGCGGCGACAGTAGCAATCAGCCCCAGCATTTT
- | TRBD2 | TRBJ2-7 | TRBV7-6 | CASSSSKEASGRVYDEQYF | TGTGCCAGCAGCTCGTCCAAGGAGGCTAGCGGGAGGGTTTACGACGAGCAGTACTTC
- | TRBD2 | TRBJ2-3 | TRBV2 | CASIRERESTDTQYF | TGTGCCAGCATTAGGGAGCGGGAGAGCACAGATACGCAGTATTTT
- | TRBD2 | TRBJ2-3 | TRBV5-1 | CASSAHTGLAGTDTQYF | TGCGCCAGCAGCGCACACACCGGACTAGCGGGCACAGATACGCAGTATTTT
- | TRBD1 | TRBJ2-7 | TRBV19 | CASSVDRGYEQYF | TGTGCCAGTAGTGTGGACAGGGGCTACGAGCAGTACTTC
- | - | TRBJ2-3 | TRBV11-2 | CASSLGRDLGSDTQYF | TGTGCCAGCAGCTTAGGCCGGGACTTAGGGTCCGATACGCAGTATTTT
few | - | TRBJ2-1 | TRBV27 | CASSPIGLADEQFF | TGTGCCAGCAGTCCCATTGGATTAGCGGATGAGCAGTTCTTC
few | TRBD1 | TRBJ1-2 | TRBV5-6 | CASSPSAGGVYGYTF | TGTGCCAGCAGTCCGTCGGCAGGGGGTGTCTATGGCTACACCTTC
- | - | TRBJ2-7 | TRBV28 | CASSRTRKAEQYF | TGTGCCAGCAGTCGCACCCGCAAAGCCGAGCAGTACTTC
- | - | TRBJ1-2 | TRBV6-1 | CASSDRRVGGYTF | TGTGCCAGCAGTGATCGCAGGGTGGGAGGCTACACCTTC
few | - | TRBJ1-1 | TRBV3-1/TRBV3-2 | CASSLRYTQGGTEAFF | TGTGCCAGCAGCCTCCGTTATACCCAGGGAGGCACTGAAGCTTTCTTT
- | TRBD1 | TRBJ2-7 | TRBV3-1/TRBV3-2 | CASSPRRGGMYEQYF | TGTGCCAGCAGCCCCCGACGAGGGGGCATGTACGAGCAGTACTTC
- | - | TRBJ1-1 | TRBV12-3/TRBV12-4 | CASSGQKNTEAFF | TGTGCCAGCAGTGGACAGAAAAACACTGAAGCTTTCTTT
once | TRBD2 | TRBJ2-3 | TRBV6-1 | CASSNLADLLWTQYF | TGTGCCAGCAGTAACCTAGCGGATCTCTTATGGACGCAGTATTTT
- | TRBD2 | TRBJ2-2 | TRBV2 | CASSEAGLGNHGELFF | TGTGCCAGCAGTGAAGCTGGACTAGGTAACCACGGGGAGCTGTTTTTT
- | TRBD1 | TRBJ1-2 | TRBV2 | CASSPTGGFIGYTF | TGTGCCAGCAGTCCTACAGGGGGCTTTATCGGCTACACCTTC
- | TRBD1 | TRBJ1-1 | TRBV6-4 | CASSPETGLNTEAFF | TGTGCCAGCAGCCCAGAGACAGGGTTGAACACTGAAGCTTTCTTT
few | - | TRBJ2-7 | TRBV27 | CASSFFFSGLSSYEQYF | TGTGCCAGCAGTTTTTTTTTCAGCGGATTGAGCTCCTACGAGCAGTACTTC
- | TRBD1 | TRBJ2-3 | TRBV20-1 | CSASDRGPDTQYF | TGCAGTGCCAGTGACAGGGGTCCAGATACGCAGTATTTT
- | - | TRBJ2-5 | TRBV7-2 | CASSMRFQETQYF | TGTGCCAGCAGCATGAGGTTTCAAGAGACCCAGTACTTC
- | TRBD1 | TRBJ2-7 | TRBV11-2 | CASSLSGTGIVDEQYF | TGTGCCAGCAGCCTATCCGGGACAGGGATTGTGGACGAGCAGTACTTC
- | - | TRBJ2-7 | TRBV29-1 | CSVEDQGGTYEQYF | TGCAGCGTTGAAGATCAGGGCGGGACCTACGAGCAGTACTTC
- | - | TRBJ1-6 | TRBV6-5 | CASWSPNSPLHF | TGTGCTTCGTGGAGTCCCAATTCACCCCTCCACTTT
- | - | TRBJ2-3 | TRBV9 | CASSVAVLSTDTQYF | TGTGCCAGCAGCGTAGCGGTACTTAGCACAGATACGCAGTATTTT
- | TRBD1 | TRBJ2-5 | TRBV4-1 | CASSANTGTGGKETQYF | TGCGCCAGCAGCGCCAACACCGGGACAGGTGGGAAAGAGACCCAGTACTTC
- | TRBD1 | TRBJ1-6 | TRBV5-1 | CASSLGQGYNSPLHF | TGCGCCAGCAGCTTGGGACAGGGTTATAATTCACCCCTCCACTTT